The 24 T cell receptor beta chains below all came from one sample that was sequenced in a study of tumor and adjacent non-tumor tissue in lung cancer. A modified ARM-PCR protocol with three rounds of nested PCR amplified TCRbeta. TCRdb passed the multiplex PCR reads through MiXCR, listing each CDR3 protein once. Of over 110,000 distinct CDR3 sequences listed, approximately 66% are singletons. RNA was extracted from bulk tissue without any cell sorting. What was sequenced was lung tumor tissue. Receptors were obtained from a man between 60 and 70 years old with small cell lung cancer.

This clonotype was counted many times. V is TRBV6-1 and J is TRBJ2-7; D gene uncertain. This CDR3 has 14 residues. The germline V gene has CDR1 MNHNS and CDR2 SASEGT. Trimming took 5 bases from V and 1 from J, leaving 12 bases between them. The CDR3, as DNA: TGTGCCAGCAGTCGGGCAGCAGGATCCTACGAGCAGTACTTC. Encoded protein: CASSRAAGSYEQYF.

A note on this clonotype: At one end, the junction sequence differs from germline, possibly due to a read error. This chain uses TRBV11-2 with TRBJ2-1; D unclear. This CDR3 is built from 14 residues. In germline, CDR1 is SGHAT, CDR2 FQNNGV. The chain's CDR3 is CASSLSSIYDEQFF. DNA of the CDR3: TGTGCCAGCAGCTTATCCTCGATCTACGATGAGCAGTTCTTC.

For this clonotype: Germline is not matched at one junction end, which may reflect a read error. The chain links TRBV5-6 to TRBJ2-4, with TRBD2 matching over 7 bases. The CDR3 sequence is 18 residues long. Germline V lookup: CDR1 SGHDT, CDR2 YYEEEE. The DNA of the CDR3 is TGTGCCAGTAGCTTGGGGGGGGGGACCCCCTTAGCCAAAAACTTTCAGTACTTC. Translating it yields CASSLGGGTPLAKNFQYF.

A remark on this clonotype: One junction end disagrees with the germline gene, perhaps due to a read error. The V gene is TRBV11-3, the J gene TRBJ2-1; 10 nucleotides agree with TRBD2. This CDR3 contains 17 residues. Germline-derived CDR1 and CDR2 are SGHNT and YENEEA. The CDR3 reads CASSSGLARGPYNEQLF. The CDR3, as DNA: TGTGCCAGCAGCTCGGGACTAGCGAGAGGGCCCTACAATGAACAGCTCTTC. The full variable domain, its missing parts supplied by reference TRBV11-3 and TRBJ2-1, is EAGVVQSPRYKIIEKKQPVAFWCNPISGHNTLYWYLQNLGQGPELLIRYENEEAVDDSQLPKDRFSAERLKGVDSTLKIQPAELGDSAVYLCASSSGLARGPYNEQLFGPGTRLTVL.

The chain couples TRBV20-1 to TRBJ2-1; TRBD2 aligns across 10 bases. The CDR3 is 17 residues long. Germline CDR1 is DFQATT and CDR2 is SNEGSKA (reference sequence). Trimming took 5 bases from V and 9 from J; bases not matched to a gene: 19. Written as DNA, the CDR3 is TGCAGTGCTTGGGGTATGAGGGGGAGCGGGAGGGGCGGTGAGCAGTTCTTC. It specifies CSAWGMRGSGRGGEQFF.

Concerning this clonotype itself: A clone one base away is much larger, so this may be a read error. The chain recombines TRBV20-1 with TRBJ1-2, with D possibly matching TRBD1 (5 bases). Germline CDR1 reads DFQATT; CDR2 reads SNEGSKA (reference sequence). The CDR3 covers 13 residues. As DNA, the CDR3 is TGCAGTACTAGGCAGTGGCAGGGAGATGGCTACACCTTC. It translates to CSTRQWQGDGYTF.

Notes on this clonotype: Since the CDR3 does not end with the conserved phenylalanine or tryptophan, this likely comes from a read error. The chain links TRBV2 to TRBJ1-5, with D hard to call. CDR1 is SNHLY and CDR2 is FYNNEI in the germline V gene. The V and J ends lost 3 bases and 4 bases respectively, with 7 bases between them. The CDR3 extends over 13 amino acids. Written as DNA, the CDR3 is TGTGCCAGCAGTGACACTCCTAATCAGCCCCAGCATTAT. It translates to CASSDTPNQPQHY.

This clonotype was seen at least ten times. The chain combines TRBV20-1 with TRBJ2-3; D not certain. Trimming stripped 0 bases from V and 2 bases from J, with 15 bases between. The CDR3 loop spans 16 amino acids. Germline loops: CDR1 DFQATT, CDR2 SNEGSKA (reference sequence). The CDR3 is CSARDRPGRNTDTQYF. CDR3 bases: TGCAGTGCTAGAGATCGGCCGGGTAGGAACACAGATACGCAGTATTTT.

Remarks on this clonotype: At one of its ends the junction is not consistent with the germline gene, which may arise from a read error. This CDR3 is CTSTGVDTQYF. The CDR3 bases are TGTACCAGCACGGGGGTGGATACGCAGTATTTT. The chain employs TRBV12-3 or TRBV12-4 and TRBJ2-3; possible D gene TRBD2, 6 bases. CDR3 length equals 11 residues.

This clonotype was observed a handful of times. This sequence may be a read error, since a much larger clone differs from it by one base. CDR3 in DNA: TGTACCAGCAGCCAGACCGGGGATACGCAGTATTTT. Protein: CTSSQTGDTQYF. The V and J genes are TRBV11-2 and TRBJ2-3; D ambiguous. This CDR3 is 12 amino acids long. From germline, CDR1 is SGHAT and CDR2 FQNNGV.

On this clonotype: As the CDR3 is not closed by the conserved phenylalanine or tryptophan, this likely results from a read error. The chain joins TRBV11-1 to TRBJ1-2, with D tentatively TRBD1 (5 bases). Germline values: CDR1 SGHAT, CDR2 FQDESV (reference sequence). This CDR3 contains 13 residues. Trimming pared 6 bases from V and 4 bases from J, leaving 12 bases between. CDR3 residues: CASSPHRPYGYTV. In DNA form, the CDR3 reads TGTGCCAGCAGTCCCCACAGGCCCTATGGCTACACCGTC.

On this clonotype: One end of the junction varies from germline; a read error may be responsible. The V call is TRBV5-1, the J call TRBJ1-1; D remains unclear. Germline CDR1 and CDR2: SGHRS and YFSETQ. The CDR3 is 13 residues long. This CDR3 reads CARSLSQPSGAFF. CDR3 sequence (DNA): TGCGCCAGGAGCTTGAGTCAGCCAAGTGGAGCTTTCTTT. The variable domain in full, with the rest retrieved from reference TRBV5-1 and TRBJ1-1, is KAGVTQTPRYLIKTRGQQVTLSCSPISGHRSVSWYQQTPGQGLQFLFEYFSETQRNKGNFPGRFSGRQFSNSRSEMNVSTLELGDSALYLCARSLSQPSGAFFGQGTRLTVV.

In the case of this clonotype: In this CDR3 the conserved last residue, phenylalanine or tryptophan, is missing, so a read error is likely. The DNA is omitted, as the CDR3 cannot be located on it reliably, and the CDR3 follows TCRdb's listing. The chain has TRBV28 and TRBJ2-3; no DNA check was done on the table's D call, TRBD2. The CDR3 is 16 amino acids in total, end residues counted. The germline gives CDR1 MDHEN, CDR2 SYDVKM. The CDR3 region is CASSFQAGAGPDTQCC.

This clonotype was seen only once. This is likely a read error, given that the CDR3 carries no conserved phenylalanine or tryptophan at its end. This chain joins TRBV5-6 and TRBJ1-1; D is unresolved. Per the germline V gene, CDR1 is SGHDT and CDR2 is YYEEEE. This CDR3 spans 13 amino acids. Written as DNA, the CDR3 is TGTGCCAGCAGCTGGGGAGAGAACATTGAAGCTTTCATT. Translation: CASSWGENIEAFI.

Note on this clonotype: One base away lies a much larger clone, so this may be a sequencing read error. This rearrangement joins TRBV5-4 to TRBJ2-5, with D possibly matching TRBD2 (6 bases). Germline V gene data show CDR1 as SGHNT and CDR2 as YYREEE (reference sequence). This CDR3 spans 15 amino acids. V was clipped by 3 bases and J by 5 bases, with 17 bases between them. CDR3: CASSSLEEGPETQYF. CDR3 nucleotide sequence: TGTGCCAGCAGCTCCTTGGAGGAGGGCCCCGAGACCCAGTACTTC.

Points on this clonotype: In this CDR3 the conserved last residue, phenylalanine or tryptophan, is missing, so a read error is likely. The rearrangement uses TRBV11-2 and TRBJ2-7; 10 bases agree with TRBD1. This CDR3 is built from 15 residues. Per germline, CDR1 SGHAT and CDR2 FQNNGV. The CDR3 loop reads CVSSLAGTGDYEQYL. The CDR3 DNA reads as TGTGTCAGTAGCTTAGCCGGGACAGGGGACTACGAGCAGTACTTA.

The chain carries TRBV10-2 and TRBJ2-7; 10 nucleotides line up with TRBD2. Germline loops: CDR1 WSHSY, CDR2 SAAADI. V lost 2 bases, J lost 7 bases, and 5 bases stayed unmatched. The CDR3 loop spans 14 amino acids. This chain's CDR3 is CASSEKREGWEQYF. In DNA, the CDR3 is TGCGCCAGCAGTGAGAAGCGGGAGGGCTGGGAGCAGTACTTC.

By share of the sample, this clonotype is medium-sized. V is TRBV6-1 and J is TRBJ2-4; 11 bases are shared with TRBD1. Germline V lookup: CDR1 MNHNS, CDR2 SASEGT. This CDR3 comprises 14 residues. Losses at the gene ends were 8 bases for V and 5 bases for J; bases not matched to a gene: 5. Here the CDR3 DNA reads TGTGCCAGCTTAAGGACAGGGGGCCAAAACATTCAGTACTTC. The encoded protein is CASLRTGGQNIQYF.

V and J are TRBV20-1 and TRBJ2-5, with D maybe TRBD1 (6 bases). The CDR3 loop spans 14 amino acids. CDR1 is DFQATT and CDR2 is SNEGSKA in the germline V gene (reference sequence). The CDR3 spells CNAWDMGLGETQYF. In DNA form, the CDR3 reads TGCAATGCATGGGACATGGGGCTGGGGGAGACCCAGTACTTC.

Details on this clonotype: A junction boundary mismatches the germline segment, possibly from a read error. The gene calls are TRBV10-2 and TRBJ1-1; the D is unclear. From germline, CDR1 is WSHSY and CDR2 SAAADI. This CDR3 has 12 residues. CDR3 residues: CASKVASTETFF. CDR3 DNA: TGCGCCAGCAAGGTGGCCAGCACTGAAACTTTCTTT.

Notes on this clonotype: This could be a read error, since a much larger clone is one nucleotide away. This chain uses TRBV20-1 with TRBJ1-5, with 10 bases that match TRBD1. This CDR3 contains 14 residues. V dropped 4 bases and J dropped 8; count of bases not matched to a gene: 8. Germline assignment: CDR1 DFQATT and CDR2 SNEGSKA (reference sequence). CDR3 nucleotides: TGCAGTGCTACTCGGGACAGGGGTTACGAGCCCCAGCATTTT. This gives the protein CSATRDRGYEPQHF.

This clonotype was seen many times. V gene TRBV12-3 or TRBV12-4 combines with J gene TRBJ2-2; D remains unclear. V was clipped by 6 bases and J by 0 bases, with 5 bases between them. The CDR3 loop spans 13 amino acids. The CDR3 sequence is CASSFTNTGELFF. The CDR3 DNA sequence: TGTGCCAGCAGCTTCACGAACACCGGGGAGCTGTTTTTT.

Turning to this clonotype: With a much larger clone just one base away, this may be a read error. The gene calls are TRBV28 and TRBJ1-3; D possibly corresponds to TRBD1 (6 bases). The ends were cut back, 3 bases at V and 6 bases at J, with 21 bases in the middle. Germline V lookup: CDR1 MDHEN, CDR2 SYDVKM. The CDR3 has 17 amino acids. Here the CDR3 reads CASSFIRPGRGENTIYF. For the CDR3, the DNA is TGTGCCAGCAGTTTTATACGACCGGGCAGGGGTGAAAACACCATATATTTT.

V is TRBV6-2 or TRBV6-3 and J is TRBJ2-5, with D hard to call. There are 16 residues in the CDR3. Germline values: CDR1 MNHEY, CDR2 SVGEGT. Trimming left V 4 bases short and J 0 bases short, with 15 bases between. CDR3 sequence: CASSFPLGPYQETQYF. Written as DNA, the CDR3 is TGTGCCAGCAGTTTTCCCCTCGGACCATACCAAGAGACCCAGTACTTC.